This TCR beta chain was captured by sequencing in a study of blood T cell repertoires in COVID-19. Study-wide background: COVID-19 samples from acute and convalescent phases originated in the United States, Italy and Spain. The cDNA or gDNA used as material had been derived from T cells, B-cell-depleted T cells, or PBMCs.

Germline CDR1 is MNHNS and CDR2 is SASEGT. With 0 bases clipped from V and 7 bases from J, the junction kept 6 bases outside the gene matches. The CDR3 is 16 residues long. This study enrolled people aged roughly 18 to 90 from around 26 US geographic areas. Allocation to cohorts depended on clinical history reported by the participants. Some clones are missing from TCRdb's copy, which holds only in-frame ones; the method was immunoSEQ multiplex PCR. The sample carries approximately 220,000 clones, 88% recorded once. The clonotype was recovered from a woman in her 30s who had recovered from COVID-19. The chain combines TRBV6-1 with TRBJ1-6, with 7 positions matching TRBD1. The source material was PBMCs or T cells enriched from blood (not recorded which). Here the CDR3 reads CASSEATTGLNSPLHF. Written as DNA, the CDR3 is TGTGCCAGCAGTGAAGCCACGACAGGGCTAAATTCACCCCTCCACTTT.